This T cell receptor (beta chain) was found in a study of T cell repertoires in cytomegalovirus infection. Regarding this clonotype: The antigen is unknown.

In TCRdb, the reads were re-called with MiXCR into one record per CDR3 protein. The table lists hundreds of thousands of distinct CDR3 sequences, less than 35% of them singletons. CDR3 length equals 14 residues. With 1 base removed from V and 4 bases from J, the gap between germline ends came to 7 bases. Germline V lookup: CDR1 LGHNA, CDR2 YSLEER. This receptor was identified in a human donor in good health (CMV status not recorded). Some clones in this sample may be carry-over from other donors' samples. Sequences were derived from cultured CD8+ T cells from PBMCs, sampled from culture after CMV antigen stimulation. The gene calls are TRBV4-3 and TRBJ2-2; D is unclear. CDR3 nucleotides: TGCGCCAGCAGCCAAGGAAGCTTCACCGGGGAGCTGTTTTTT. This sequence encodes CASSQGSFTGELFF.